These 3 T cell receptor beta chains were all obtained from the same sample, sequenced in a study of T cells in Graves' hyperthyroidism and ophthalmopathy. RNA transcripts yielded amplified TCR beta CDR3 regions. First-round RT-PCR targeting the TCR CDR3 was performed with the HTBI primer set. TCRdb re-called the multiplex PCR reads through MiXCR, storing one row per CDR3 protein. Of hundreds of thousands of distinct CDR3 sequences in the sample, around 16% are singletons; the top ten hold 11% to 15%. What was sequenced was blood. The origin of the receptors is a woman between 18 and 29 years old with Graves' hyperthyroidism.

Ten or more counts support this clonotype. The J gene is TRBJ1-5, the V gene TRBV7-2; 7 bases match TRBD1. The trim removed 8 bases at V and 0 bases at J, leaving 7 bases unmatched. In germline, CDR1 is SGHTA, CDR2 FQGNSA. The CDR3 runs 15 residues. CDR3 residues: CASSQGQNSNQPQHF. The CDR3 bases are TGTGCCAGCTCACAGGGACAGAATAGCAATCAGCCCCAGCATTTT.

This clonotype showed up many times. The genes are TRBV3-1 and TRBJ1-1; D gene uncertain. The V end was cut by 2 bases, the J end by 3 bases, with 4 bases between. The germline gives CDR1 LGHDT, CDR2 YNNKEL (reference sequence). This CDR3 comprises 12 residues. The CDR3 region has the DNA TGTGCCAGCAGCCAACACGACACTGAAGCTTTCTTT. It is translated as CASSQHDTEAFF.

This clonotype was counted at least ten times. This CDR3 is CSALRVGVLYF. The CDR3 bases are TGCAGTGCTTTGCGGGTGGGAGTGCTGTACTTC. This chain uses TRBV20-1 with TRBJ2-7; the D gene is possibly TRBD2 (5 bases). CDR3 size: 11 residues. Germline CDR1 is DFQATT and CDR2 is SNEGSKA (reference sequence). V lost 5 bases and J 12 bases, leaving 17 bases between the germline ends.